The 10 T cell receptor beta chains below come from one sample, sequenced in a study of CD8+ T cells in alopecia areata. The sample's treatment: oral pan-JAK inhibitor, 5-10 mg twice daily. RNA, once extracted, was reverse transcribed into cDNA for use as the sequencing template. Produced via immunoSEQ multiplex PCR; TCRdb's table is partial and in-frame only. The sample yields about 140,000 clones, about 59% seen once. The sequenced sample was CD8+ T cells sorted from blood, obtained at week 4, from a patient treated with tofacitinib. These receptors were collected from a human donor with alopecia areata.

The chain is built from TRBV5-6 and TRBJ1-2; D remains ambiguous. CDR3 length: 14 amino acids. The V end lost 5 bases, the J end lost 4 bases, and 15 bases lay between the germline ends. Germline V gene sequence: CDR1 SGHDT, CDR2 YYEEEE. The CDR3 region is CASRQEDFSYGYTF. In DNA form, the CDR3 reads TGTGCCAGCAGGCAGGAGGATTTCTCCTATGGCTACACCTTC.

The rearrangement links TRBV4-2 to TRBJ2-6; D is undetermined. Germline V gene data show CDR1 as LGHNA and CDR2 as YNFKEQ. This CDR3 region has 15 residues. Trimming pared 0 bases from V and 0 bases from J, leaving 3 bases between. The CDR3 DNA reads as TGTGCCAGCAGCCAAGACAGCTCTGGGGCCAACGTCCTGACTTTC. Translation: CASSQDSSGANVLTF.

The chain employs TRBV30 and TRBJ1-2; maybe TRBD1 (5 bases). In germline, CDR1 is GTSNPN, CDR2 SVGIG (reference sequence). This CDR3 has 16 residues. V was trimmed by 4 bases and J by 0 bases, leaving 18 bases between them. CDR3 coding DNA: TGTGCCTGGACCCCCCGCGGGACCCCAGCTAACTATGGCTACACCTTC. This translates into CAWTPRGTPANYGYTF.

This chain uses TRBV11-2 with TRBJ1-2; D is uncertain. The V end was cut by 4 bases, the J end by 3 bases, with 12 bases between. Germline V CDR1 and CDR2: SGHAT, FQNNGV. The CDR3 is made up of 14 amino acids. For the CDR3, the DNA is TGTGCCAGCAGCTCTGCGACACTTGACTATGGCTACACCTTC. Its translation: CASSSATLDYGYTF.

There are a few counts of this clone. The chain couples TRBV19 to TRBJ1-1; weak D call: TRBD1 (5 bases). The germline gives CDR1 LNHDA, CDR2 SQIVND (reference sequence). The CDR3 has 13 residues. V was pared by 3 bases and J by 4 bases, with 9 bases between. In DNA form, the CDR3 reads TGTGCCAGTAGTATCGGCGGGGGCACTGAAGCTTTCTTT. Its translation is CASSIGGGTEAFF.

V and J are TRBV29-1 and TRBJ2-7, with TRBD1 matching over 7 bases. The CDR3 consists of 13 residues. Looked up from germline, CDR1 is SQVTM and CDR2 is ANQGSEA. V lost 5 bases to trimming and J lost 0 bases; unmatched junction nucleotides: 4. Written as DNA, the CDR3 is TGCAGCGTTCTGACAGGGAGCTCCTACGAGCAGTACTTC. This gives the protein CSVLTGSSYEQYF.

J is TRBJ2-5 and V is TRBV15; no firm D call. The CDR3 length is 17 residues. V shed 3 bases and J shed 2 bases, with 19 bases lying between them. Germline lookup yields CDR1 LNHNV and CDR2 YYDKDF (reference sequence). The CDR3 coding sequence is TGTGCCACCAGCAGGGGGTTTGGAGAGGCCCTTCAAGAGACCCAGTACTTC. Translated, it gives CATSRGFGEALQETQYF.

The gene calls are TRBV13 and TRBJ2-3; TRBD1 aligns across 9 bases. CDR1 and CDR2 from the germline V gene are PRHDT and FYEKMQ (reference sequence). This CDR3 is 16 amino acids long. The junction had 12 bases not matched to a gene; V was cut back by 5 bases and J by 6 bases. The CDR3 region has the DNA TGTGCCAGCAGCACCTACCGGGACAGGGCAGGGGATACGCAGTATTTT. Residues: CASSTYRDRAGDTQYF.

The chain links TRBV27 to TRBJ1-6; unclear D gene. V gave up 2 bases and J gave up 3 bases, with 8 bases separating them. Germline V gene lookup returns CDR1 MNHEY and CDR2 SMNVEV (reference sequence). The CDR3 has 15 amino acids. As DNA, the CDR3 is TGTGCCAGCAGTTTAGGCTCACTCTATAATTCACCCCTCCACTTT. It codes for CASSLGSLYNSPLHF.

V gene TRBV15 combines with J gene TRBJ1-5; possible D gene TRBD1, 5 bases. This CDR3 is 15 amino acids long. Trimming pared 0 bases from V and 0 bases from J, leaving 6 bases between. The V gene's germline CDR1 is LNHNV and CDR2 YYDKDF (reference sequence). The DNA for the CDR3 is TGTGCCACCAGCAGAGATCAGGGTAGCAATCAGCCCCAGCATTTT. Its protein product is CATSRDQGSNQPQHF. The whole variable domain, filled in from reference TRBV15 and TRBJ1-5, reads DAMVIQNPRYQVTQFGKPVTLSCSQTLNHNVMYWYQQKSSQAPKLLFHYYDKDFNNEADTPDNFQSRRPNTSFCFLDIRSPGLGDTAMYLCATSRDQGSNQPQHFGDGTRLSIL.